The clone carrying this T cell receptor (beta chain) was seen only a few times. V lost 9 bases, J lost 0 bases, and 10 bases lay in between. Per the germline V gene, CDR1 is MNHEY and CDR2 is SVGEGT. There are 13 residues in the CDR3. This entry comes from a study of identical twins. TCRdb redid the calling of the 5' RACE reads with MiXCR, one entry per CDR3 protein. The repertoire includes over 500,000 distinct CDR3 sequences, 20% to 25% of them detected once, and around 1% sits in the top ten. The same specimen was also included in a second study, on T cells expressing NK-cell markers. As that report states: Unclear, still, was the HCMV specificity of the expanded NKG2C+ T cell clones.

Sequences were obtained from CD4+ T cells sorted from blood. The genes are TRBV6-2 or TRBV6-3 and TRBJ2-3; D is unclear. The clonotype originates from a young woman in good health. The CDR3 DNA sequence: TGTGCCAGTAAGACGACTAGCACAGATACGCAGTATTTT. This encodes CASKTTSTDTQYF.